One and the same sample provided the 21 T cell receptor beta chains below, sequenced in a study of glioma-infiltrating T cells after dendritic cell vaccination. TCRdb keeps only in-frame clones here, not all; method: immunoSEQ multiplex PCR. Among tens of thousands of clones listed, about 80% were seen once. As to time point: after dendritic cell vaccination, including at tumor progression/relapse. Sequencing used blood, obtained after dendritic cell vaccination. The receptors were gathered from a human donor with glioblastoma.

The gene calls are TRBV7-8 and TRBJ1-6; D call uncertain. CDR3 length: 15 residues. The V and J ends lost 3 bases and 7 bases respectively, with 13 bases between them. Germline V lookup: CDR1 SGHVS, CDR2 FQNEAQ. The CDR3: CASSLLGSGNSPLHF. DNA of the CDR3: TGTGCCAGCAGCTTGTTAGGGAGTGGGAATTCACCCCTCCACTTT.

The genes are TRBV5-8 and TRBJ1-6; 9 positions match TRBD1. After removal of 4 bases from V and 6 bases from J, the junction contained 5 bases not matched to a gene. The CDR3 length is 15 residues. Germline values: CDR1 SGHTS, CDR2 YDEGEE. The DNA of the CDR3 is TGTGCCAGCAGCGAACAGGGGGCCGGTAATTCACCCCTCCACTTT. This translates into CASSEQGAGNSPLHF.

This rearrangement joins TRBV6-1 to TRBJ1-1, with 11 bases lining up with TRBD1. CDR3 size: 14 residues. The V gene's germline CDR1 is MNHNS and CDR2 SASEGT. Trimming cost V 4 bases and J 5 bases; bases outside gene matches: 3. This chain's CDR3 is CASSGGQGGTEAFF. DNA for the CDR3: TGTGCCAGCAGTGGGGGACAGGGGGGTACTGAAGCTTTCTTT.

The J gene is TRBJ1-1, the V gene TRBV6-6; no clear D gene. The germline V gene has CDR1 MNHNY and CDR2 SVGAGI (reference sequence). The CDR3 runs to 15 residues. Trimming shortened V by 7 bases and J by 1 base, and 16 bases separated the two germline ends. CDR3 sequence: CASTPRGSGNTEAFF. Written as DNA, the CDR3 is TGTGCCAGCACCCCGCGGGGTTCGGGGAACACTGAAGCTTTCTTT.

The chain combines TRBV7-9 with TRBJ1-1, with 7 bases that match TRBD1. CDR1 SEHNR and CDR2 FQNEAQ come from the germline V gene (reference sequence). The CDR3 has 15 residues. V trimming: 4 bases; J trimming: 4 bases; junction bases outside the gene matches: 9. This CDR3 is CASSSHRGLVTEAFF. CDR3 sequence (DNA): TGTGCCAGCAGCTCACACAGGGGACTGGTCACTGAAGCTTTCTTT.

CDR3 residues: CASSSDGDSYNEQFF. The CDR3, as DNA: TGTGCCAGCAGCTCCGACGGGGACTCCTACAATGAGCAGTTCTTC. The V and J genes are TRBV11-2 and TRBJ2-1; D may be TRBD2 (5 bases). V lost 4 bases, J lost 0 bases, and 10 bases lay in between. The CDR3 runs to 15 residues. Germline CDR1 reads SGHAT; CDR2 reads FQNNGV.

This chain connects TRBV6-5 to TRBJ1-2; 8 bases line up with TRBD1. The CDR3 is 14 amino acids. The germline gives CDR1 MNHEY, CDR2 SVGAGI. J lost 4 bases, V lost 4 bases, and 5 bases had no gene match. The CDR3 is CASSLTGVTYGYTF. The CDR3 bases are TGTGCCAGCAGTTTGACAGGGGTGACCTATGGCTACACCTTC.

The chain has TRBV6-4 and TRBJ1-5; no definite D call. The CDR3 totals 15 residues. The germline V and J ends were trimmed by 3 bases and 3 bases, with 12 bases remaining between them. In germline, CDR1 is MRHNA, CDR2 SNTAGT. The DNA for the CDR3 is TGTGCCAGCAGTGAATCGGCAGGACTCAATCAGCCCCAGCATTTT. The encoded protein is CASSESAGLNQPQHF.

The chain uses TRBV7-9 and TRBJ2-5; 8 bases align to TRBD2. Trimming at V came to 8 bases and at J to 5 bases, leaving 10 bases not matched to a gene. Germline V gene data show CDR1 as SEHNR and CDR2 as FQNEAQ (reference sequence). The CDR3 totals 14 residues. CDR3 sequence reads: CASVLSGVEETQYF. CDR3 nucleotides: TGTGCCAGCGTTCTTAGCGGGGTTGAGGAGACCCAGTACTTC.

The chain uses TRBV4-1 and TRBJ1-2, with 8 bases identical to TRBD1. Germline loops: CDR1 MGHRA, CDR2 YSYEKL. V lost 4 bases, J lost 3 bases, and 7 bases stayed unmatched. The CDR3 runs 15 residues. The CDR3 protein is CASSRRSGGDYGYTF. CDR3 sequence (DNA): TGCGCCAGCAGCCGTAGGTCAGGGGGCGACTATGGCTACACCTTC.

This clone was observed a single time. The chain employs TRBV5-1 and TRBJ2-2, with D maybe TRBD1 (6 bases). Germline values: CDR1 SGHRS, CDR2 YFSETQ. The CDR3 is 15 residues long. Deletions cut 4 bases from V and 6 bases from J, with 16 bases between. CDR3 loop: CASSRRQENAGELFF. For the CDR3, the DNA is TGCGCCAGCAGCCGTAGACAGGAAAACGCCGGGGAGCTGTTTTTT.

The chain links TRBV27 to TRBJ2-7; 9 bases are a match to TRBD2. The CDR3 loop spans 15 amino acids. The V and J ends lost 2 bases and 2 bases, in that order; junction bases with no gene match: 4. Germline assignment: CDR1 MNHEY and CDR2 SMNVEV (reference sequence). As DNA, the CDR3 is TGTGCCAGCAGTTTAAAGGGCGGGGGGGCCTACGAGCAGTACTTC. Amino acid sequence: CASSLKGGGAYEQYF.

This chain joins TRBV5-6 and TRBJ1-4; no firm D call. Germline lookup yields CDR1 SGHDT and CDR2 YYEEEE. The CDR3 is 17 amino acids. The ends were cut back, 1 base at V and 7 bases at J, with 20 bases in the middle. The DNA of the CDR3 is TGTGCCAGCAGCTTGCTGCAAAGCGGGGAGTGGAGTGAAAAACTGTTTTTT. This codes for CASSLLQSGEWSEKLFF.

This sequence joins TRBV7-2 and TRBJ2-7; 7 nucleotides line up with TRBD1. CDR1 and CDR2 from the germline V gene are SGHTA and FQGNSA. V lost 5 bases, J lost 3 bases, and 7 bases stayed unmatched. This CDR3 comprises 14 residues. This CDR3 is CASSTDRLSYEQYF. CDR3 coding DNA: TGTGCCAGCAGCACGGACAGGTTGAGCTACGAGCAGTACTTC. Drawing the rest from reference TRBV7-2 and TRBJ2-7, the complete variable domain is GAGVSQSPSNKVTEKGKDVELRCDPISGHTALYWYRQSLGQGLEFLIYFQGNSAPDKSGLPSDRFSAERTGGSVSTLTIQRTQQEDSAVYLCASSTDRLSYEQYFGPGTRLTVT.

This sequence joins TRBV13 and TRBJ2-1, with D possibly matching TRBD1 (6 bases). The CDR3 has 15 residues. Trimming left V 5 bases short and J 6 bases short, with 17 bases between. CDR1 and CDR2 from the germline V gene are PRHDT and FYEKMQ (reference sequence). In DNA, the CDR3 is TGTGCCAGCAGCGAAGGACAGTCAGAGGGCAATGAGCAGTTCTTC. Encoded protein: CASSEGQSEGNEQFF.

V gene TRBV6-6 combines with J gene TRBJ1-2; D is possibly TRBD1 (6 bases). Trimming pared 3 bases from V and 8 bases from J, leaving 13 bases between. The V gene's germline CDR1 is MNHNY and CDR2 SVGAGI (reference sequence). The length of the CDR3 is 13 residues. CDR3 in DNA: TGTGCCAGCAGTTATCAGGTTGGACAGGGCTACACCTTC. Encoded protein: CASSYQVGQGYTF.

The genes are TRBV7-2 and TRBJ2-3, with D possibly being TRBD2 (6 bases). CDR1 and CDR2 (germline): SGHTA, FQGNSA. The germline V and J ends were trimmed by 4 bases and 9 bases, with 11 bases remaining between them. CDR3 length equals 12 residues. CDR3 loop: CASSWDSGTQYF. Here the CDR3 DNA reads TGTGCCAGCAGCTGGGACTCCGGGACGCAGTATTTT. Full variable domain (outside the CDR3, taken from reference TRBV7-2 and TRBJ2-3): GAGVSQSPSNKVTEKGKDVELRCDPISGHTALYWYRQSLGQGLEFLIYFQGNSAPDKSGLPSDRFSAERTGGSVSTLTIQRTQQEDSAVYLCASSWDSGTQYFGPGTRLTVL.

The V and J genes are TRBV7-2 and TRBJ1-6; D not certain. Germline V lookup: CDR1 SGHTA, CDR2 FQGNSA. V lost 0 bases to trimming and J lost 3 bases, with 12 bases between them. The CDR3 length is 17 residues. CDR3 bases: TGTGCCAGCAGCTTAGCGGTGGCAGAAAGCTATAATTCACCCCTCCACTTT. It specifies CASSLAVAESYNSPLHF.

The V gene is TRBV2, the J gene TRBJ1-1; D perhaps matches TRBD1 (6 bases). Germline CDR1 SNHLY, CDR2 FYNNEI. This CDR3 has 13 residues. Trimming removed 8 bases at V and 3 bases at J, with 13 bases between. CDR3 region: CASSRTEDTEAFF. The CDR3 nucleotides read TGTGCCAGCTCCAGGACAGAAGACACTGAAGCTTTCTTT.

This chain connects TRBV2 to TRBJ2-3, with a weak D call TRBD1 (6 bases). Trimming pared 6 bases from V and 4 bases from J, leaving 17 bases between. The CDR3 is 15 residues long. In germline, CDR1 is SNHLY, CDR2 FYNNEI. CDR3 residues: CASRGLQGEADTQYF. CDR3 sequence (DNA): TGTGCCAGCAGGGGATTACAGGGAGAGGCAGATACGCAGTATTTT.

About this clone: Relative to the germline gene, one junction end is altered; a read error may explain this. The rearrangement uses TRBV7-7 and TRBJ2-1, with 16 nucleotides matching TRBD2. The length of the CDR3 is 20 residues. Germline loops: CDR1 SSHAT, CDR2 FNYEAQ (reference sequence). CDR3 bases: TGTGCTAGCAGCTTAGGAGCGGGACTAGCGGGGGGGTCATCCTACAATGAGCAGTTCTTC. Its translation: CASSLGAGLAGGSSYNEQFF. Combining the CDR3 with reference TRBV7-7 and TRBJ2-1 gives the whole variable domain GAGVSQSPRYKVTKRGQDVTLRCDPISSHATLYWYQQALGQGPEFLTYFNYEAQPDKSGLPSDRFSAERPEGSISTLTIQRTEQRDSAMYRCASSLGAGLAGGSSYNEQFFGPGTRLTVL.